The 20 T cell receptor beta chains below were found in one sample sequenced in a study of T cells in Graves' hyperthyroidism and ophthalmopathy. Amplification yielded TCR beta CDR3 regions, with RNA transcripts as the source. HTBI primers drove first-round RT-PCR of the TCR CDR3. MiXCR was run by TCRdb on the multiplex PCR reads, yielding one entry per CDR3 protein. The table has about 410,000 distinct CDR3 sequences, roughly 14% seen once; the top ten hold roughly 13%. The sequencing sample was made of blood. The receptors were gathered from a man aged 18 to 30 with Graves' ophthalmopathy.

In this sample, this clonotype turned up many times. The chain couples TRBV11-2 to TRBJ2-7; 7 positions agree with TRBD1. The length of the CDR3 is 14 residues. V was pared by 1 base and J by 4 bases, with 4 bases of the junction left unmatched. Germline V gene lookup returns CDR1 SGHAT and CDR2 FQNNGV. CDR3 in amino acids: CASSLGQGLYEQYF. The CDR3 bases are TGTGCCAGCAGCTTAGGACAGGGTCTTTACGAGCAGTACTTC.

This clonotype appeared many times. This sequence joins TRBV12-3 or TRBV12-4 and TRBJ1-1; no clear D gene. The CDR3 runs to 12 residues. The ends were cut back, 6 bases at V and 12 bases at J, with 17 bases in the middle. The CDR3 region has the DNA TGTGCCAGCAGCTGGGTAGGCGGGGTGCCTTTCTTT. This translates into CASSWVGGVPFF.

This clonotype was observed at least ten times. J is TRBJ2-1 and V is TRBV30; a weak D match, TRBD2 (6 bases). Between the trimmed V and J ends, which lost 2 bases and 5 bases, there was a span of 10 bases. CDR3 length equals 13 residues. Germline CDR1 and CDR2: GTSNPN and SVGIG (reference sequence). CDR3 protein: CAWSWGVDNEQFF. DNA of the CDR3: TGTGCCTGGAGTTGGGGGGTAGACAATGAGCAGTTCTTC.

In this sample, this clonotype turned up many times. V gene TRBV27 combines with J gene TRBJ2-2; D may be TRBD2 (5 bases). Trimming left V 1 base short and J 7 bases short, with 13 bases between. The CDR3 is 15 amino acids. Looked up from germline, CDR1 is MNHEY and CDR2 is SMNVEV (reference sequence). This CDR3 reads CASSLYRVAGGELFF. Written as DNA, the CDR3 is TGTGCCAGCAGTTTATACCGGGTGGCGGGCGGGGAGCTGTTTTTT.

This clonotype was found many times. This chain connects TRBV18 to TRBJ2-2; 8 bases are shared with TRBD1. V shed 8 bases, J shed 4 bases, and the junction held 15 bases outside the gene matches. Germline V gene lookup returns CDR1 KGHSH and CDR2 LQKENI. CDR3 length: 17 residues. As DNA, the CDR3 is TGTGCCAGCCAGAGAACCCCAGGGGGCCCGACCACCGGGGAGCTGTTTTTT. Its protein product is CASQRTPGGPTTGELFF.

This clonotype was recorded many times. The V gene is TRBV7-9, the J gene TRBJ2-3, with D possibly being TRBD1 (5 bases). The germline V gene encodes CDR1 SEHNR and CDR2 FQNEAQ (reference sequence). This CDR3 is built from 14 residues. Trimming cost V 8 bases and J 2 bases, with 14 bases left between them. The CDR3 nucleotides read TGTGCCAGCCCGGACACCCTAAACACAGATACGCAGTATTTT. This encodes CASPDTLNTDTQYF.

The chain links TRBV5-1 to TRBJ2-1, with TRBD2 identical over 14 bases. The germline CDR1 and CDR2 sequences are SGHRS and YFSETQ. The ends lost 0 bases at V and 8 bases at J; junction bases unmatched: 7. CDR3 length: 17 amino acids. The CDR3 DNA sequence: TGCGCCAGCAGCTTGGAGGGACTAGCGGGAGTACGCGATGAGCAGTTCTTC. Protein product: CASSLEGLAGVRDEQFF. The full variable domain, rest sourced from reference TRBV5-1 and TRBJ2-1, is KAGVTQTPRYLIKTRGQQVTLSCSPISGHRSVSWYQQTPGQGLQFLFEYFSETQRNKGNFPGRFSGRQFSNSRSEMNVSTLELGDSALYLCASSLEGLAGVRDEQFFGPGTRLTVL.

This clonotype was seen ten or more times. The chain is built from TRBV28 and TRBJ1-4; D unresolved. The CDR3 length is 15 residues. V shed 5 bases and J shed 0 bases, with 10 bases lying between them. CDR1 is MDHEN, CDR2 SYDVKM, per germline. The CDR3 is CASSPILATNEKLFF. CDR3 coding DNA: TGTGCCAGCAGTCCGATATTAGCAACTAATGAAAAACTGTTTTTT.

Comment on this clonotype: Being one base from a much bigger clone, this may be a read error. This chain uses TRBV7-9 with TRBJ2-5; 7 nucleotides match TRBD1. The germline gives CDR1 SEHNR, CDR2 FQNEAQ (reference sequence). This CDR3 has 14 residues. The CDR3 DNA sequence: TGTGCCAGCAGCGTTACAGGGGTCGGAGAGACCCAGCACTTC. Protein sequence: CASSVTGVGETQHF.

With respect to this clonotype: The missing conserved phenylalanine or tryptophan at the end of this CDR3 makes a read error likely. This chain links TRBV7-9 with TRBJ1-1, with D tentatively TRBD1 (5 bases). The germline V gene has CDR1 SEHNR and CDR2 FQNEAQ (reference sequence). CDR3 length: 14 residues. V was pared by 5 bases and J by 1 base, with 11 bases between. The CDR3 reads CASSPDGTNTEAFL. In nucleotides, the CDR3 is TGTGCCAGCAGCCCGGATGGGACGAACACTGAAGCTTTCCTT.

This clonotype was counted many times. The J gene is TRBJ1-5, the V gene TRBV20-1; the match to TRBD1 covers 7 bases. The ends lost 1 base at V and 3 bases at J; junction bases unmatched: 6. The CDR3 extends over 15 amino acids. The germline V gene encodes CDR1 DFQATT and CDR2 SNEGSKA (reference sequence). The CDR3 DNA sequence: TGCAGTGCTAGAGTCCTCGACAGGGACAATCAGCCCCAGCATTTT. Protein: CSARVLDRDNQPQHF.

This clonotype came up many times. The chain carries TRBV3-1 and TRBJ1-3, with D unresolved. V gave up 0 bases and J gave up 0 bases, with 3 bases separating them. Per the germline V gene, CDR1 is LGHDT and CDR2 is YNNKEL (reference sequence). The CDR3 sequence is 14 residues long. CDR3 nucleotide sequence: TGTGCCAGCAGCCAAGAAGGCTCTGGAAACACCATATATTTT. This gives the protein CASSQEGSGNTIYF.

The sample holds many counts of this clonotype. CDR3 amino acids: CASSPRSTGNYGYTF. The CDR3 DNA is TGTGCCAGCAGCCCTCGGTCGACCGGGAACTATGGCTACACCTTC. This sequence joins TRBV7-2 and TRBJ1-2; unclear D gene. Trimming pared 5 bases from V and 2 bases from J, leaving 15 bases between. This CDR3 spans 15 amino acids. Germline values: CDR1 SGHTA, CDR2 FQGNSA.

There are many counts of this clonotype. The chain recombines TRBV7-8 with TRBJ2-3; TRBD2 is a possible D gene (6 bases). This CDR3 region has 15 residues. The V end lost 5 bases, the J end lost 2 bases, and 14 bases lay between the germline ends. Germline lookup yields CDR1 SGHVS and CDR2 FQNEAQ. The CDR3 loop is CASSLLAPFTDTQYF. CDR3 nucleotides: TGTGCCAGCAGCCTCCTAGCGCCCTTCACAGATACGCAGTATTTT.

V is TRBV19 and J is TRBJ2-7; perhaps D is TRBD1 or TRBD2 (5 bases each). The CDR3 is made up of 14 amino acids. V was cut by 5 bases and J by 3 bases, with 14 bases left in between. Germline V gene lookup returns CDR1 LNHDA and CDR2 SQIVND (reference sequence). CDR3 protein: CASSDPGTDYEQYF. CDR3 nucleotide sequence: TGTGCCAGTAGTGACCCGGGGACGGACTACGAGCAGTACTTC.

This clonotype came up many times. The chain joins TRBV6-1 to TRBJ1-4; possibly TRBD1 for D (5 bases). Germline CDR1 reads MNHNS; CDR2 reads SASEGT. Trimming left V 7 bases short and J 8 bases short, with 20 bases between. The length of the CDR3 is 15 residues. DNA for the CDR3: TGTGCCAGCACCAAGAGGCAGGGAGGGTGGGAAAAACTGTTTTTT. It codes for CASTKRQGGWEKLFF.

This clonotype was observed many times. V gene TRBV20-1 combines with J gene TRBJ1-1; D ambiguous. The V gene's germline CDR1 is DFQATT and CDR2 SNEGSKA (reference sequence). The CDR3 is 13 amino acids. The V end lost 8 bases, the J end lost 7 bases, and 20 bases lay between the germline ends. Here the CDR3 DNA reads TGCAGTACTCCCCCCCGGGCCGTAGGTGAAGCTTTCTTT. Protein sequence: CSTPPRAVGEAFF.

This clonotype was picked up many times. CDR3 nucleotide sequence: TGTGCCAGCAGTCGCCGGGACAGGGGAATGAACACTGAAGCTTTCTTT. It yields the protein CASSRRDRGMNTEAFF. This chain links TRBV27 with TRBJ1-1; 10 positions match TRBD1. J was trimmed by 0 bases and V by 5 bases; bases with no gene match: 6. Germline V lookup: CDR1 MNHEY, CDR2 SMNVEV (reference sequence). The CDR3 is 16 residues long.

This clonotype was seen ten or more times. The chain joins TRBV2 to TRBJ1-5; a possible D gene is TRBD1 (5 bases). Trimming removed 3 bases from V and 1 base from J, with 10 bases in between. The V gene's germline CDR1 is SNHLY and CDR2 FYNNEI. This CDR3 region has 15 residues. CDR3 sequence reads: CASSDPRASNQPQHF. The CDR3 DNA follows: TGTGCCAGCAGTGACCCCAGGGCCAGCAATCAGCCCCAGCATTTT.

At least ten counts were recorded for this clonotype. V and J are TRBV6-1 and TRBJ1-3; no clear D gene. V was cut by 2 bases and J by 7 bases, with 12 bases left in between. This CDR3 has 14 amino acids. CDR1 MNHNS and CDR2 SASEGT come from the germline V gene. CDR3 sequence: CASSETARANTIYF. CDR3 nucleotides: TGTGCCAGCAGTGAAACAGCGAGAGCCAACACCATATATTTT.